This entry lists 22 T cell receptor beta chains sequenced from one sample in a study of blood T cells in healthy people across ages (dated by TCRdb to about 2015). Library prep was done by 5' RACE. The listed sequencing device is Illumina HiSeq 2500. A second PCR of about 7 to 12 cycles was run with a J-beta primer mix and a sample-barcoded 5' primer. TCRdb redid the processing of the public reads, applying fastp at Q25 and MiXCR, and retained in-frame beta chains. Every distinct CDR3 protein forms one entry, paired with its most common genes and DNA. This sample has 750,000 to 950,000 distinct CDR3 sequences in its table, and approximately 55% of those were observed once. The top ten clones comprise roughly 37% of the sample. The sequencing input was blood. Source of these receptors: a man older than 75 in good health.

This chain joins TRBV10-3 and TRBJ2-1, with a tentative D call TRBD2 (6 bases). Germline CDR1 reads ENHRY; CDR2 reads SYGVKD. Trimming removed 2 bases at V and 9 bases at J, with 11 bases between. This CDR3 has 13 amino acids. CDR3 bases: TGTGCCATCAGTGAGGTTGTCGGGGGTGAGCAGTTCTTC. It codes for CAISEVVGGEQFF.

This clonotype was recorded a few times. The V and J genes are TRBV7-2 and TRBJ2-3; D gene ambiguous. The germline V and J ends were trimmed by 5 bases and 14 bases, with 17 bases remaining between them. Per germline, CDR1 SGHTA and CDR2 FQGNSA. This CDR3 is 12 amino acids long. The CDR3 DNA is TGTGCCAGCAGCCAAAACCTCAGAGCTAGGTATTTT. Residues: CASSQNLRARYF.

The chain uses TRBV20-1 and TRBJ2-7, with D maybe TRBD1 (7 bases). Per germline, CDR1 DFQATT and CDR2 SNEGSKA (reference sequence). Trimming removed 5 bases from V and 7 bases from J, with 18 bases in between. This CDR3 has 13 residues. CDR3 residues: CSALQGGRSEQYF. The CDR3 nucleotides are TGCAGTGCTCTTCAGGGGGGCCGGTCAGAGCAGTACTTC.

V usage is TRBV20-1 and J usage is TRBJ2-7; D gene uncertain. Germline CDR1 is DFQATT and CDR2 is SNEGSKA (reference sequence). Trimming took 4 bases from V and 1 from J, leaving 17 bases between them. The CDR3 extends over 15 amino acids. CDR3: CSATDSRSFSYEQYF. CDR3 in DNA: TGCAGTGCTACCGACTCGCGCTCCTTTTCCTACGAGCAGTACTTC.

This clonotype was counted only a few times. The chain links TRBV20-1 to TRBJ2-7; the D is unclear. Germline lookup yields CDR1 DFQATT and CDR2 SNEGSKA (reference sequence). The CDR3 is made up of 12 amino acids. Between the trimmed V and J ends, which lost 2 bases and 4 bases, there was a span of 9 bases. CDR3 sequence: CSARPDIYEQYF. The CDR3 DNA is TGCAGTGCTAGACCTGATATTTACGAGCAGTACTTC.

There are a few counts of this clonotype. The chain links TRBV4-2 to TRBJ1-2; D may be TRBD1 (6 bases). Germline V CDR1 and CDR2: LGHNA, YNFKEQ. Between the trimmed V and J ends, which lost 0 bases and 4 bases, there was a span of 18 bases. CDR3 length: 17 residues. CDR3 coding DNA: TGTGCCAGCAGCCAAGACGGCGCAGGGGCGCTACTCTATGGCTACACCTTC. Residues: CASSQDGAGALLYGYTF.

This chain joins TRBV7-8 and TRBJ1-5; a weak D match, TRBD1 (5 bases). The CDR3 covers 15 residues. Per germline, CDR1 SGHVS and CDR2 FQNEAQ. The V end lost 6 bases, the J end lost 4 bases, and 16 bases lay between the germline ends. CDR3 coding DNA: TGTGCCAGCAGATCGGACTCCGGGGCTAATCAGCCCCAGCATTTT. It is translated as CASRSDSGANQPQHF.

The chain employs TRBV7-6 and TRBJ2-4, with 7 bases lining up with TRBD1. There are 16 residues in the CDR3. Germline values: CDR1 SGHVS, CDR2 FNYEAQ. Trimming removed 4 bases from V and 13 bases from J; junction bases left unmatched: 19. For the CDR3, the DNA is TGTGCCAGCAGCTCCAGACAGGGAGAAGAGGGCTACAAGCAGTACTTC. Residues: CASSSRQGEEGYKQYF. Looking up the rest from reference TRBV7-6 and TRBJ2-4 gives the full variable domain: GAGVSQSPRYKVTKRGQDVALRCDPISGHVSLYWYRQALGQGPEFLTYFNYEAQQDKSGLPNDRFSAERPEGSISTLTIQRTEQRDSAMYRCASSSRQGEEGYKQYFGAGTRLSVL.

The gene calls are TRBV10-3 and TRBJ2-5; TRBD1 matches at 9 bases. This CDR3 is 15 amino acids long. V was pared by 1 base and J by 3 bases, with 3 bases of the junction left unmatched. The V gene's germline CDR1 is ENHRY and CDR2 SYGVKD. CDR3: CAISEFRTGEETQYF. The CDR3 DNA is TGTGCCATCAGTGAGTTTAGGACAGGGGAAGAGACCCAGTACTTC.

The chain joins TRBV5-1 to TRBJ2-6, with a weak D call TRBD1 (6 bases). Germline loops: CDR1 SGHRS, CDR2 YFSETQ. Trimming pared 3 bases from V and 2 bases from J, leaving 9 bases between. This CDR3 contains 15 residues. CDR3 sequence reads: CASSSQGTGANVLTF. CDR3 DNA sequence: TGCGCCAGCAGCTCCCAGGGGACTGGGGCCAACGTCCTGACTTTC.

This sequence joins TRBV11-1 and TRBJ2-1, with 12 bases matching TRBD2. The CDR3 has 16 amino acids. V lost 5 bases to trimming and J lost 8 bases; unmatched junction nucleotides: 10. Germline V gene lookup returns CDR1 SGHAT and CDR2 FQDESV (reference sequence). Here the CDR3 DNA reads TGTGCCAGCAGCCTTGCGGGACTAGCGGGCTCTCATGAGCAGTTCTTC. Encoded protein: CASSLAGLAGSHEQFF.

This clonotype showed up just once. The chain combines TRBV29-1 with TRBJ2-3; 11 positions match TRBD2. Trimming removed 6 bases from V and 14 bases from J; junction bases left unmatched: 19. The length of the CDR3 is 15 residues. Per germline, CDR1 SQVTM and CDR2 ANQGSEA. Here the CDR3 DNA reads TGCAGCGTGGGATTCAGACTAGCGGGGCACAGAGACGCGTATTTT. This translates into CSVGFRLAGHRDAYF.

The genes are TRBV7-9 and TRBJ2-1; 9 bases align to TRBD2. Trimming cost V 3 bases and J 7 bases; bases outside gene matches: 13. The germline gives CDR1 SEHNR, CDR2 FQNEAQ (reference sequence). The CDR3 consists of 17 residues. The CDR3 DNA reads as TGTGCCAGCAGCTTTAAGTCGGCGGGAGGGCCTAAGAATGAGCAGTTCTTC. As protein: CASSFKSAGGPKNEQFF.

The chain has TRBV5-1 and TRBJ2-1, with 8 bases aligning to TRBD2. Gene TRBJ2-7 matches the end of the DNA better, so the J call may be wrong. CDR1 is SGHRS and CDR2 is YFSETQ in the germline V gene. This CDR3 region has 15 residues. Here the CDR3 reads CASSPDGRAYNEQYF. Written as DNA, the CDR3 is TGCGCCAGCAGCCCTGACGGGAGGGCCTACAATGAGCAGTACTTC.

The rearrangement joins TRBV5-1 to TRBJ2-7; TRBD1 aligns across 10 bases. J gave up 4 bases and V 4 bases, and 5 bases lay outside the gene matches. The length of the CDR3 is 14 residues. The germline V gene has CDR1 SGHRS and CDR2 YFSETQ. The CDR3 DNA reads TGCGCCAGCAGCCCCGGGACAGGGGAGTACGAGCAGTACTTC. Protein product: CASSPGTGEYEQYF.

CDR3 nucleotides: TGTGCCAGCAGCTTCCCACGAGGGGATTCACCCCTCCACTTT. This translates into CASSFPRGDSPLHF. The chain couples TRBV5-5 to TRBJ1-6, with a weak D call TRBD1 (5 bases). Germline V gene sequence: CDR1 SGHKS, CDR2 YYEKEE (reference sequence). The V end was cut by 2 bases, the J end by 8 bases, with 11 bases between. The CDR3 contains 14 residues.

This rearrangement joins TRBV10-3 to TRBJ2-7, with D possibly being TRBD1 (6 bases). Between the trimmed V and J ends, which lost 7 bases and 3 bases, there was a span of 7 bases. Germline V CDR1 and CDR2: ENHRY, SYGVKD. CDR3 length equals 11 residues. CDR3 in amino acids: CAIKGDYEQYF. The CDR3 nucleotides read TGTGCCATCAAGGGGGACTACGAGCAGTACTTC.

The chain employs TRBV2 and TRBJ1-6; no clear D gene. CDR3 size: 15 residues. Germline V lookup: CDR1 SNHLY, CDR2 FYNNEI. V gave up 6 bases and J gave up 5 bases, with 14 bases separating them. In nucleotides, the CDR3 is TGTGCCAGCAGCAGCAGTGGGTCGGATAATTCACCCCTCCACTTT. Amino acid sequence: CASSSSGSDNSPLHF.

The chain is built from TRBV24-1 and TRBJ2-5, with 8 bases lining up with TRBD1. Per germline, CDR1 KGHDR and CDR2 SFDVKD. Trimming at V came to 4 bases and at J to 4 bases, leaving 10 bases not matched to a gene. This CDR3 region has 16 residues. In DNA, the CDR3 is TGTGCCACCAGTGACTTAGGACAGGGAGGAGGAGAGACCCAGTACTTC. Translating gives CATSDLGQGGGETQYF.

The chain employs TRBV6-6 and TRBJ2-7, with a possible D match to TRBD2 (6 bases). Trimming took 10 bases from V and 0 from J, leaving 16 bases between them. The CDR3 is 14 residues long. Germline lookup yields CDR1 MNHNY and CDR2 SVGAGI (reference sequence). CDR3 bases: TGTGCCATCGGGAGAGGGAGTAGCTCCTACGAGCAGTACTTC. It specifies CAIGRGSSSYEQYF.

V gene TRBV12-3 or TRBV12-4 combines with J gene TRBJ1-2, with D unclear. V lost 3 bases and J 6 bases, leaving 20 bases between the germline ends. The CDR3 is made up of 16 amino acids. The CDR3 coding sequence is TGTGCCAGCAGTTTTAAGGCAGTGAGGTTTACGAATGGCTACACCTTC. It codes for CASSFKAVRFTNGYTF.

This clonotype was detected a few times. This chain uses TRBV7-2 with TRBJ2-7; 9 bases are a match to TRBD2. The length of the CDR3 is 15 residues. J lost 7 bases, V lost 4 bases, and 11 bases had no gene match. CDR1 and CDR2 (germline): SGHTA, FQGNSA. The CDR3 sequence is CASSSQAGGGGEQYF. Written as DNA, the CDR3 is TGTGCCAGCAGCTCCCAAGCGGGAGGTGGGGGAGAGCAGTACTTC.